This TCR beta chain derives from a study of T cell repertoires in cytomegalovirus infection. Findings and limits, study-wide: Summed frequency of public TCR beta families distinguished CMV carriers with the relevant HLA. The study found HLA-C-restricted CMV-specific TCR beta clonotypes dominating the ex vivo response.

TCRdb passed the reads through MiXCR, listing each CDR3 protein once. There are 510,000 or so distinct CDR3 sequences in the sample; about a quarter occur only once, and roughly 13% lies in the top ten. With 4 bases removed from V and 4 bases from J, the gap between germline ends came to 16 bases. Germline V CDR1 and CDR2: LNHDA, SQIVND (reference sequence). This CDR3 is built from 15 residues. This clonotype appeared a few times. Its antigen is not identified. Material for sequencing was PBMCs. The rearrangement joins TRBV19 to TRBJ2-5; weak D call: TRBD2 (5 bases). The TCR was taken from a human donor in good health (CMV status not recorded). Some clones in this sample may be carry-over from other donors' samples. CDR3 bases: TGTGCCAGTAGTAGGCAGGCCCACGCGGGAGAGACCCAGTACTTC. Protein product: CASSRQAHAGETQYF.